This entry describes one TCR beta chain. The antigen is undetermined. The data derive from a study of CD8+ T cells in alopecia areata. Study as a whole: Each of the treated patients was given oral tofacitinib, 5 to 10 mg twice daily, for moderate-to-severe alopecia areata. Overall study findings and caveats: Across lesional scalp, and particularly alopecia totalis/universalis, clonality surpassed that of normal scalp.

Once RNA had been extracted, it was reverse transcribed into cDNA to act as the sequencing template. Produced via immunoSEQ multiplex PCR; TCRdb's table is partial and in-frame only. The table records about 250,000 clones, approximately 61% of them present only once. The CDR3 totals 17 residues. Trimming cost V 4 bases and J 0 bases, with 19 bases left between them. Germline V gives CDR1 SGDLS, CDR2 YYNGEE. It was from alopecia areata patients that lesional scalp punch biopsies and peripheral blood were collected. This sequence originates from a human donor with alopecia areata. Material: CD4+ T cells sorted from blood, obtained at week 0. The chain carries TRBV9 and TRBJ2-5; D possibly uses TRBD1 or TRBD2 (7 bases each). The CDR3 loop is CASSPQGGREYQETQYF. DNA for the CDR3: TGTGCCAGCAGCCCTCAGGGGGGGAGGGAGTACCAAGAGACCCAGTACTTC.